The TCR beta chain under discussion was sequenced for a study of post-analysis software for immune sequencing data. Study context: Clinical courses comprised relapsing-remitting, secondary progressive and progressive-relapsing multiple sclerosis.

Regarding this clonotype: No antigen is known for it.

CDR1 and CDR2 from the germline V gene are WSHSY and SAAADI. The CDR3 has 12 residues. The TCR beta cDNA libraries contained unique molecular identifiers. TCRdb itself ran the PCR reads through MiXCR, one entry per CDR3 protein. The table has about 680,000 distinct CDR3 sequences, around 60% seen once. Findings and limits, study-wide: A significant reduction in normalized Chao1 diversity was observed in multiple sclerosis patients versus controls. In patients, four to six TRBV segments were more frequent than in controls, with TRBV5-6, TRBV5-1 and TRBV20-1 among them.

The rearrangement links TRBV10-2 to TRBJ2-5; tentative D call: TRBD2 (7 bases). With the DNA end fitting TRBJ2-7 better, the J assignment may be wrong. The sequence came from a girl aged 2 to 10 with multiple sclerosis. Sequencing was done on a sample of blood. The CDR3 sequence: CASKGGGDEQYF. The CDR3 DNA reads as TGCGCCAGCAAAGGAGGGGGGGACGAGCAGTACTTC.